Following are 18 T cell receptor beta chains from one sample sequenced in a study of blood T cell repertoires in COVID-19. This table comes from immunoSEQ multiplex PCR, and its TCRdb copy is limited to in-frame clones, with some not included. The sample lists approximately 150,000 clones; roughly 85% were seen once. Sequenced input: PBMCs or T cells enriched from blood (not recorded which). The origin of the receptors is a man aged 55 to 70 who had recovered from COVID-19.

The chain has TRBV18 and TRBJ1-4; TRBD1 agrees at 7 bases. The CDR3 loop spans 14 amino acids. Losses at the gene ends were 5 bases for V and 4 bases for J; bases not matched to a gene: 4. The germline V gene encodes CDR1 KGHSH and CDR2 LQKENI. This CDR3 reads CASSWDSLNEKLFF. The CDR3 DNA is TGTGCCAGCTCATGGGACAGCCTTAATGAAAAACTGTTTTTT.

To note about this clone: Other nucleotide sequences in the sample specify the same CDR3. The rearrangement uses TRBV9 and TRBJ1-3; tentative D call: TRBD1 (5 bases). This CDR3 contains 14 residues. Trimming stripped 1 base from V and 2 bases from J, with 7 bases between. Germline CDR1 SGDLS, CDR2 YYNGEE. The CDR3 sequence: CASSVQGTGNTIYF. The CDR3 DNA is TGTGCCAGCAGCGTACAGGGCACTGGAAACACCATATATTTT.

The chain employs TRBV5-1 and TRBJ2-2; TRBD1 might be the D (6 bases). Germline CDR1 and CDR2: SGHRS and YFSETQ. V dropped 0 bases and J dropped 2 bases, with 11 bases sitting between them. The CDR3 totals 16 residues. The CDR3 protein is CASSLVSGTNTGELFF. The CDR3 DNA sequence: TGCGCCAGCAGCTTGGTATCAGGGACAAACACCGGGGAGCTGTTTTTT.

V and J are TRBV9 and TRBJ2-3; 11 nucleotides align to TRBD2. Germline V CDR1 and CDR2: SGDLS, YYNGEE. The CDR3 sequence is 18 residues long. V lost 0 bases to trimming and J lost 1 base; unmatched junction nucleotides: 7. CDR3 in DNA: TGTGCCAGCAGCGTAGAAGCTAGCGGGGGGCCAGGCACAGATACGCAGTATTTT. Protein product: CASSVEASGGPGTDTQYF.

The chain employs TRBV7-2 and TRBJ1-5, with D possibly matching TRBD1 (5 bases). Trimming took 5 bases from V and 5 from J, leaving 13 bases between them. CDR3 length: 14 residues. From germline, CDR1 is SGHTA and CDR2 FQGNSA. CDR3 nucleotide sequence: TGTGCCAGCAGCCCTGTCTGGGGGGATCAGCCCCAGCATTTT. This gives the protein CASSPVWGDQPQHF.

This clone is a singleton in its sample. The chain has TRBV9 and TRBJ2-1; possibly TRBD2 for D (5 bases). The germline V gene has CDR1 SGDLS and CDR2 YYNGEE. The V and J ends lost 4 bases and 4 bases respectively, with 12 bases between them. This CDR3 region has 14 residues. In nucleotides, the CDR3 is TGTGCCAGCAGCCCCTCTAGCCGATACAATGAGCAGTTCTTC. Translating it yields CASSPSSRYNEQFF.

The J gene is TRBJ2-2, the V gene TRBV25-1; 7 positions match TRBD2. V was clipped by 7 bases and J by 3 bases; unmatched bases: 8. The CDR3 spans 15 residues. Germline lookup yields CDR1 MGHDK and CDR2 SYGVNS. The CDR3 reads CASKRAGPDTGELFF. CDR3 sequence (DNA): TGTGCCAGCAAAAGAGCGGGGCCGGACACCGGGGAGCTGTTTTTT.

There are a few counts of this clone. The V and J genes are TRBV5-1 and TRBJ1-4; 10 bases line up with TRBD1. CDR3 size: 17 residues. CDR1 SGHRS and CDR2 YFSETQ come from the germline V gene. The junction had 2 bases not matched to a gene; V was cut back by 0 bases and J by 0 bases. CDR3: CASSLEGQGSTNEKLFF. DNA for the CDR3: TGCGCCAGCAGCTTGGAGGGACAGGGGTCAACTAATGAAAAACTGTTTTTT.

V and J are TRBV18 and TRBJ1-4; tentative D call: TRBD1 (5 bases). V lost 5 bases to trimming and J lost 2 bases, with 9 bases between them. The CDR3 is 14 residues long. Germline assignment: CDR1 KGHSH and CDR2 LQKENI. The CDR3 nucleotides are TGTGCCAGCTCAAATCGACAGACTAATGAAAAACTGTTTTTT. Its protein is CASSNRQTNEKLFF.

The chain carries TRBV30 and TRBJ2-5; 8 nucleotides match TRBD1. V was clipped by 4 bases and J by 5 bases; unmatched bases: 18. From germline, CDR1 is GTSNPN and CDR2 SVGIG (reference sequence). CDR3 length: 17 residues. The CDR3 DNA reads TGTGCCTGGACCCCTGTGGACTCAGGGGGCGCTGAGGAGACCCAGTACTTC. Translated, it gives CAWTPVDSGGAEETQYF.

Concerning this clone: Other DNA sequences in the sample encode the same CDR3. The V gene is TRBV9, the J gene TRBJ1-1; D gene ambiguous. Trimming removed 0 bases from V and 4 bases from J, with 7 bases in between. CDR1 and CDR2 from the germline V gene are SGDLS and YYNGEE. This CDR3 is 13 amino acids long. The CDR3: CASSVAGATEAFF. CDR3 nucleotide sequence: TGTGCCAGCAGCGTAGCGGGAGCCACTGAAGCTTTCTTT.

The chain is built from TRBV30 and TRBJ2-7; 7 bases line up with TRBD1. CDR1 is GTSNPN and CDR2 is SVGIG in the germline V gene (reference sequence). V lost 3 bases and J lost 5; bases outside the gene matches: 10. The CDR3 sequence is 14 residues long. The CDR3 nucleotides read TGTGCCTGGAGCCTCGACAGGGAAGTTAACGAGCAGTACTTC. It is translated as CAWSLDREVNEQYF.

The V gene is TRBV5-3, the J gene TRBJ1-1; D gene ambiguous. TRBV5-3 is assigned to the ORF class and has an uncertain function. The germline V and J ends were trimmed by 0 bases and 7 bases, with 7 bases remaining between them. The CDR3 sequence is 12 residues long. The CDR3 reads CARSLDTDEAFF. The DNA for the CDR3 is TGTGCCAGAAGCTTGGACACCGATGAAGCTTTCTTT.

The chain is built from TRBV11-2 and TRBJ1-6, with 12 positions matching TRBD1. The CDR3 length is 18 residues. The V gene end was trimmed by 0 bases and the J gene end by 10 bases; junction bases not matched to a gene: 10. CDR1 and CDR2 (germline): SGHAT, FQNNGV. The CDR3: CASSLDRGQGASSSPLHF. The CDR3, as DNA: TGTGCCAGCAGCTTAGATCGGGGACAGGGGGCGTCGAGCTCACCCCTCCACTTT.

The chain links TRBV7-9 to TRBJ2-7; 10 nucleotides line up with TRBD1. V lost 1 base to trimming and J lost 4 bases; unmatched junction nucleotides: 7. Per germline, CDR1 SEHNR and CDR2 FQNEAQ (reference sequence). The CDR3 sequence is 16 residues long. The CDR3 reads CASSLVLGTGVYEQYF. The CDR3 coding sequence is TGTGCCAGCAGCTTAGTGTTGGGGACAGGGGTATACGAGCAGTACTTC. The entire variable domain, with the rest obtained from reference TRBV7-9 and TRBJ2-7, is as follows: DTGVSQNPRHKITKRGQNVTFRCDPISEHNRLYWYRQTLGQGPEFLTYFQNEAQLEKSRLLSDRFSAERPKGSFSTLEIQRTEQGDSAMYLCASSLVLGTGVYEQYFGPGTRLTVT.

This chain uses TRBV13 with TRBJ1-5, with D possibly TRBD1 on 6 matching bases. V lost 5 bases and J lost 0, with 8 bases in between. Germline V lookup: CDR1 PRHDT, CDR2 FYEKMQ (reference sequence). The CDR3 length is 14 residues. CDR3: CASSAQGSNQPQHF. The CDR3 DNA reads as TGTGCCAGCAGCGCACAGGGTAGCAATCAGCCCCAGCATTTT.

The gene calls are TRBV4-1 and TRBJ2-4; a weak D match, TRBD1 (6 bases). Looked up from germline, CDR1 is MGHRA and CDR2 is YSYEKL. V was cut by 4 bases and J by 6 bases, with 25 bases left in between. This CDR3 spans 18 amino acids. This CDR3 reads CASSLLLGSGHFRNIQYF. CDR3 DNA: TGCGCCAGCAGCCTCCTACTAGGATCGGGACATTTTCGAAACATTCAGTACTTC.

The V and J genes are TRBV10-3 and TRBJ1-1; D perhaps matches TRBD1 (5 bases). There are 12 residues in the CDR3. Trimming took off 8 bases at V and 0 bases at J, with 7 bases between the two ends. Germline V lookup: CDR1 ENHRY, CDR2 SYGVKD. CDR3 loop: CAIGALNTEAFF. The CDR3 DNA follows: TGTGCCATCGGGGCTCTGAACACTGAAGCTTTCTTT.